This T cell receptor beta chain was sequenced in a study of blood T cell repertoires in COVID-19. Study-wide context: The United States, Italy and Spain provided the acute and convalescent COVID-19 samples. Sources were T cells, B-cell-depleted T cells, or PBMCs; the material itself was cDNA or gDNA.

Followed over time, Seattle patients had been enrolled while infection was active. This CDR3 has 16 amino acids. V shed 3 bases and J 1 base; nucleotides not matched to a gene: 8. Germline CDR1 and CDR2: WSHSY and SAAADI. In the authors' workflow: Counts of nucleated cells, estimated from reference gene primer amplification, were obtained. The data were produced by immunoSEQ multiplex PCR, yet TCRdb's version contains in-frame clones alone and is incomplete. D and trimming come from the DNA, and the V and J calls and clone size come from that table. Of approximately 100,000 clones listed, approximately 90% are singletons.

The sample comprised peripheral blood. The rearrangement links TRBV10-2 to TRBJ1-1; 7 positions match TRBD1. The receptor comes from a human donor with COVID-19, enrolled during active disease. The donor label of this sample is uncertain. The CDR3 region has the DNA TGCGCCAGCAGTGATCGAGACAGGGTAAGGAACACTGAAGCTTTCTTT. Its translation: CASSDRDRVRNTEAFF.